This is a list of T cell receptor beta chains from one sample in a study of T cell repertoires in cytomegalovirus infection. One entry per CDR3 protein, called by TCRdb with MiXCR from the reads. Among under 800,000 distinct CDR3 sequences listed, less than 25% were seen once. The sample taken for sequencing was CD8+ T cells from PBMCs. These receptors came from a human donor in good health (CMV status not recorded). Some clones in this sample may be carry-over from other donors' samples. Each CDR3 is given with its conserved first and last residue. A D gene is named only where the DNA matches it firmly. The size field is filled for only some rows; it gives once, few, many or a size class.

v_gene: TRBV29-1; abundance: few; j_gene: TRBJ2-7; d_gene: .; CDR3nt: TGCAGCGTTGAGGGACTGCGCTACGAGCAGTACTTC; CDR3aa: CSVEGLRYEQYF
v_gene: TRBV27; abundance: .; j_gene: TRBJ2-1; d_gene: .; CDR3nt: TGTGCCAGCAGTTTGAATGTCTACAATGAGCAGTTCTTC; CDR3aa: CASSLNVYNEQFF
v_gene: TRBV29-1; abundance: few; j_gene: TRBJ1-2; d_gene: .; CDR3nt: TGCAGCGTTGATACGGGTCCTAACTATGGCTACACCTTC; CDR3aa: CSVDTGPNYGYTF
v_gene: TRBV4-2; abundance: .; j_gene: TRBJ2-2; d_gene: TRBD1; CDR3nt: TGTGCCAGCAGCCAAGAAAGGACAGGGAATACCTATAACACCGGGGAGCTGTTTTTT; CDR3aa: CASSQERTGNTYNTGELFF
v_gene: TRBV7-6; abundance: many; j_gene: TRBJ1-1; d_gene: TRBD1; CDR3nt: TGTGCCAGCAGCTTCCGGACAGGGGCAAGGACTGAAGCTTTCTTT; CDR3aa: CASSFRTGARTEAFF
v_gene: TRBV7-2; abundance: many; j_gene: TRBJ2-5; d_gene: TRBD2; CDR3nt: TGTGCCAGCAGCTTTGCTAGCGGGCCCTGGGGTTACCAAGAGACCCAGTACTTC; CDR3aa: CASSFASGPWGYQETQYF
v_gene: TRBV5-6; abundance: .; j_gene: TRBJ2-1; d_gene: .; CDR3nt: TGTGCCAGCAGCTTCGGGTGCCCAAACAGTGAGCAGTTCTTC; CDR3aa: CASSFGCPNSEQFF
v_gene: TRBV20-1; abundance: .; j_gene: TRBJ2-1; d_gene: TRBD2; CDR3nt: TGCAGTGCTAGGAGCGGGGGGGTTGGTAATGAGCAGTTCTTC; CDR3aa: CSARSGGVGNEQFF
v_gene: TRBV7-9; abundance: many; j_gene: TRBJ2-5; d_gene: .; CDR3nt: TGTGCCAGCAGCCGTACCGGGACCCCGGGGGAGACCCAGTACTTC; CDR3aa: CASSRTGTPGETQYF
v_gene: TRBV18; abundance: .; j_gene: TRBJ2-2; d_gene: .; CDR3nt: TGTGCCAGCTCACCGGTCCGGATTCGTTACGCGAACACCGGGGAGCTGTTTTTT; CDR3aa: CASSPVRIRYANTGELFF
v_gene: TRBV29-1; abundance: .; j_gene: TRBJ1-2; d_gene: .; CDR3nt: TGCAGCGTTGAACCACGAGGGAACGGCTACACCTTC; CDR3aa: CSVEPRGNGYTF
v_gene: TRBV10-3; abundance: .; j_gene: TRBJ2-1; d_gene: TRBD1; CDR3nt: TGTGCCATCAGTGAGCCGGGACAGGACTCCTACAATGAGCAGTTCTTC; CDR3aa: CAISEPGQDSYNEQFF
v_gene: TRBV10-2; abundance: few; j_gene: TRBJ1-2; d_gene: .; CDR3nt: TGCGCCAGCAGTGACAGGCCGCCTTCTGGCTACACCTTC; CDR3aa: CASSDRPPSGYTF
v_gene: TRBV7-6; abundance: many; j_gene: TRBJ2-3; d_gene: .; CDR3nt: TGTGCCAGCAGCTTAGACCCCACGGACTCGAATCCTAGCACAGATACGCAGTATTTT; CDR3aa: CASSLDPTDSNPSTDTQYF
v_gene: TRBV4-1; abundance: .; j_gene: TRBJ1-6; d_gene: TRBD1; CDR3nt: TGCGCCAGCAGCCAAGAGGCTCAGGGGGGATCACCCCTCCACTTT; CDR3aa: CASSQEAQGGSPLHF
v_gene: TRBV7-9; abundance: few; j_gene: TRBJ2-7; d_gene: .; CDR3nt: TGTGCCAGCAGCTTAGCGCTAATCGGGACGCAAGACAGATCCTACGAGCAGTACTTC; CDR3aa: CASSLALIGTQDRSYEQYF
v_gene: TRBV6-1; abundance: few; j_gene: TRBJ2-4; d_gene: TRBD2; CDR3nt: TGTGCCAGCTGGGGGGGGTCCAAAAACATTCAGTACTTC; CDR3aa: CASWGGSKNIQYF
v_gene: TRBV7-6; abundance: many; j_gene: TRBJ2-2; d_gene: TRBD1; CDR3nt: TGTGCCAGCAGCTTAGTTAAAGGGGGCGCGGTCACCGGGGAGCTGTTTTTT; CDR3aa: CASSLVKGGAVTGELFF
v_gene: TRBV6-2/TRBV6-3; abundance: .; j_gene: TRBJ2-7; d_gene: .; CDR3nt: TGTGCCAGCAGTACGGGACTGGCGACCTACGAGCAGTACTTC; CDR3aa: CASSTGLATYEQYF
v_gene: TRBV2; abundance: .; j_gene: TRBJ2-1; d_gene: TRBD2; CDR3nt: TGTGCAGAGCGGGGGGGCCGGAATGAGCAGTTCTTC; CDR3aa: CAERGGRNEQFF
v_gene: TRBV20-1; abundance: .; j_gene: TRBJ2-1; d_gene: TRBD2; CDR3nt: TGCAGTGCTGCACCCAACTATCTAGCGGGGGTCTACAATGAGCAGTTCTTC; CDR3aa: CSAAPNYLAGVYNEQFF
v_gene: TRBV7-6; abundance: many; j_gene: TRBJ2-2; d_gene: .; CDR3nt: TGTGCCAGCGGCGGGACACCTAACACCGGGGAGCTGTTTTTT; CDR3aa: CASGGTPNTGELFF
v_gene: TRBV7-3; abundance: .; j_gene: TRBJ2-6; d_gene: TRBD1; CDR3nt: TGTGCCAGCAGCTTAACCCCGGACAGGGCCTTTGGTGGGGCCAACGTCCTGACTTTC; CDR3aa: CASSLTPDRAFGGANVLTF
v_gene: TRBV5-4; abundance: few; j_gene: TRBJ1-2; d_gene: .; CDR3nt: TGTGCCAGCAGCTTGAACAGCGAACTCTATGGCTACACCTTC; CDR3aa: CASSLNSELYGYTF
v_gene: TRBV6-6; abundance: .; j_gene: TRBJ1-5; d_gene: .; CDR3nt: TGTGCCAGCAGCCCGACAGTCCAGGATCAGCCCCAGCATTTT; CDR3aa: CASSPTVQDQPQHF
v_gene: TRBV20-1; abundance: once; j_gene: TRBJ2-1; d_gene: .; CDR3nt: TGCAGTGTCGGGGGCGGGGCCCGAAATGAGCAGTTCTTC; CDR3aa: CSVGGGARNEQFF
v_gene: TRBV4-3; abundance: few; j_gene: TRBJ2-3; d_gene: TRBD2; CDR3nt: TGCGCCAGCAGCCAAGATCAAGGCGGGGGGGGATTCACAGATACGCAGTATTTT; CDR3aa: CASSQDQGGGGFTDTQYF
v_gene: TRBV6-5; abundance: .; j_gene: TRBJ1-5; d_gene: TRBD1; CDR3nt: TGTGCCAGCAGTTACTCGGGACAGAACAATCAGCCCCAGCATTTT; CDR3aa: CASSYSGQNNQPQHF
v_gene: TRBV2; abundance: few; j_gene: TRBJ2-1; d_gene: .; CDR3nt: TGTGCCAGCAGTCAACCCGGGACTCCCAATGGTGAGCAGTTCTTC; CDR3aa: CASSQPGTPNGEQFF
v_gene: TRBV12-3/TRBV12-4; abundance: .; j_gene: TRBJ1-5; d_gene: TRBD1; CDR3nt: TGTGCCAGCAGTCCGGGGACAGGCGGGAACAATCAGCCCCAGCATTTT; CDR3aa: CASSPGTGGNNQPQHF
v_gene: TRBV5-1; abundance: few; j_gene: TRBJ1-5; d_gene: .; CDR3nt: TGCGCCAGCAGCCCGGGTGATTATCGCAATCAGCCCCAGCATTTT; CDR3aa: CASSPGDYRNQPQHF
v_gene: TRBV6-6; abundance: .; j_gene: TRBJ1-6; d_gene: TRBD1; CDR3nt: TGTGCCAGCAGTTACACAGGACAGGGTGTGAATTCACCCCTCCACTTT; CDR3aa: CASSYTGQGVNSPLHF
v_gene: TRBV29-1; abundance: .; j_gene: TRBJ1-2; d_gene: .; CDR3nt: TGCAGCGTTGAAGGCACATTCGATAACTATGGCTACACCTTC; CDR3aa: CSVEGTFDNYGYTF
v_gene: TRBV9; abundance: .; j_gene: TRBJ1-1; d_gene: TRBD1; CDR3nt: TGTGCCAGCAGCGTAGATCCATCAGGGGGCAACACTGAAGCTTTCTTT; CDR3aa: CASSVDPSGGNTEAFF
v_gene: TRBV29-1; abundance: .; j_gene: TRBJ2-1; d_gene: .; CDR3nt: TGCAGCGCCCCACGGGACTCATTCAATGAGCAGTTCTTC; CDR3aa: CSAPRDSFNEQFF
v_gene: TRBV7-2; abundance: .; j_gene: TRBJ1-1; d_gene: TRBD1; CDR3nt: TGTGCCAGCAGCTTAGGGGACAGGGGATTTCGGGGCACTGAAGCTTTCTTT; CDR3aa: CASSLGDRGFRGTEAFF
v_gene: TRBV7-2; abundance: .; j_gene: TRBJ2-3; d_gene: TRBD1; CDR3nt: TGTGTCAGCAGCTCCCGTCGACAGGGTGGGGATACGCAGTATTTT; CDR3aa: CVSSSRRQGGDTQYF
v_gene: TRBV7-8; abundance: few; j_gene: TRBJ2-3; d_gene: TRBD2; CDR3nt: TGTGCCAGCAGCTTAGCCCCGGGGAGGGTAGATACGCAGTATTTT; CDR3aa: CASSLAPGRVDTQYF
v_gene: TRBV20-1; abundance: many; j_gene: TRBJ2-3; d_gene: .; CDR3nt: TGCAGTGCTAGAGGAGGCGTGGCGGGGGCCCTCACAGATACGCAGTATTTT; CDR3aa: CSARGGVAGALTDTQYF